These 32 T cell receptor beta chains were sequenced from one sample in a study of B cell selection in AIRE deficiency. Regulatory T cells were sorted as CD4+CD25hiCD127low/negative cells. The protocol was immunoSEQ multiplex PCR, while the TCRdb copy is restricted to in-frame clones and leaves out a portion. The sample lists about 26,000 clones; over 80% were seen once. The sample taken for sequencing was CD4+CD25+ Tregs sorted from PBMCs. The receptor source for this set is a human donor in good health.

J is TRBJ2-7 and V is TRBV13, with D unclear. The CDR3 is made up of 15 amino acids. Per germline, CDR1 PRHDT and CDR2 FYEKMQ (reference sequence). Trimming stripped 1 base from V and 3 bases from J, with 13 bases between. CDR3 bases: TGTGCCAGCAGCTTAGAGGGTAGCCCTAACTACGAGCAGTACTTC. This gives the protein CASSLEGSPNYEQYF.

The rearrangement links TRBV6-1 to TRBJ2-7; TRBD2 might be the D (5 bases). CDR1 is MNHNS and CDR2 is SASEGT in the germline V gene. This CDR3 has 13 amino acids. V was clipped by 4 bases and J by 6 bases, with 13 bases between them. For the CDR3, the DNA is TGTGCCAGCAGTGGTCGACTTCGGGGCGAGCAGTACTTC. Translating it yields CASSGRLRGEQYF.

The V and J genes are TRBV10-1 and TRBJ2-7, with D perhaps TRBD1 (5 bases). V lost 0 bases and J lost 6, with 18 bases in between. Germline CDR1 and CDR2: WNHNN and SYGVQD (reference sequence). The CDR3 totals 16 residues. The CDR3 is CASSESRAGIVGEQYF. CDR3 bases: TGCGCCAGCAGTGAGTCAAGGGCAGGGATAGTTGGCGAGCAGTACTTC.

The rearrangement uses TRBV7-8 and TRBJ1-5; possible D gene TRBD1, 5 bases. The CDR3 runs 15 residues. V shed 7 bases and J shed 3 bases, with 16 bases lying between them. CDR1 SGHVS and CDR2 FQNEAQ come from the germline V gene. CDR3 nucleotides: TGTGCCAGCACAAACGGGGGGGACGACAATCAGCCCCAGCATTTT. This translates into CASTNGGDDNQPQHF.

The chain has TRBV6-1 and TRBJ2-7; perhaps TRBD1 as D (5 bases). Between the trimmed V and J ends, which lost 1 base and 0 bases, there was a span of 16 bases. Per the germline V gene, CDR1 is MNHNS and CDR2 is SASEGT. The CDR3 loop spans 17 amino acids. The CDR3 reads CASSEGWGERNSYEQYF. The CDR3 nucleotides are TGTGCCAGCAGTGAAGGGTGGGGCGAACGCAACTCCTACGAGCAGTACTTC.

The chain carries TRBV5-1 and TRBJ2-2; D is possibly TRBD2 (6 bases). Trimming cost V 7 bases and J 6 bases, with 16 bases left between them. This CDR3 is 14 amino acids long. In germline, CDR1 is SGHRS, CDR2 YFSETQ. CDR3 nucleotides: TGCGCCAGCTCCGCGGGGATTTACCCCGGGGAGCTGTTTTTT. Residues: CASSAGIYPGELFF.

This sequence joins TRBV2 and TRBJ2-2; D is unclear. The CDR3 covers 14 residues. Germline V gene lookup returns CDR1 SNHLY and CDR2 FYNNEI. V lost 7 bases to trimming and J lost 5 bases, with 14 bases between them. CDR3 nucleotides: TGTGCCAGCATAAGTCAGGCCCTTACCGGGGAGCTGTTTTTT. Amino acids: CASISQALTGELFF.

The chain has TRBV19 and TRBJ1-1; 8 bases agree with TRBD1. Germline loops: CDR1 LNHDA, CDR2 SQIVND (reference sequence). Trimming removed 6 bases from V and 1 base from J; junction bases left unmatched: 7. The CDR3 totals 15 residues. CDR3 coding DNA: TGTGCCAGTAGGACCCCAGGGGGCTGGAACACTGAAGCTTTCTTT. It codes for CASRTPGGWNTEAFF. The full variable domain, completed using reference TRBV19 and TRBJ1-1, is DGGITQSPKYLFRKEGQNVTLSCEQNLNHDAMYWYRQDPGQGLRLIYYSQIVNDFQKGDIAEGYSVSREKKESFPLTVTSAQKNPTAFYLCASRTPGGWNTEAFFGQGTRLTVV.

This clone was counted a single time. The chain joins TRBV5-1 to TRBJ2-2, with D maybe TRBD1 (5 bases). Germline values: CDR1 SGHRS, CDR2 YFSETQ. This CDR3 is 14 amino acids long. Trimming took 0 bases from V and 6 from J, leaving 9 bases between them. The CDR3 here is CASSLAAGSGELFF. In nucleotides, the CDR3 is TGCGCCAGCAGCTTGGCGGCAGGGTCCGGGGAGCTGTTTTTT.

The chain links TRBV5-1 to TRBJ2-5; a possible D gene is TRBD2 (6 bases). CDR3 size: 13 residues. V was clipped by 7 bases and J by 2 bases, with 12 bases between them. The germline V gene has CDR1 SGHRS and CDR2 YFSETQ. CDR3 protein: CASQQLAQETQYF. CDR3 DNA sequence: TGCGCCAGCCAACAACTAGCTCAAGAGACCCAGTACTTC.

The chain recombines TRBV7-6 with TRBJ2-3; the D gene is possibly TRBD1 (5 bases). The CDR3 covers 15 residues. Germline CDR1 is SGHVS and CDR2 is FNYEAQ. The V end was cut by 1 base, the J end by 3 bases, with 11 bases between. The CDR3 DNA is TGTGCCAGCAGCTTAGGGTTTAGGGGTACAGATACGCAGTATTTT. Its translation: CASSLGFRGTDTQYF.

The chain has TRBV19 and TRBJ2-3; D remains unclear. The V end was cut by 7 bases, the J end by 3 bases, with 14 bases between. The CDR3 has 14 amino acids. Germline V gives CDR1 LNHDA, CDR2 SQIVND (reference sequence). CDR3 loop: CASTDVGMTDTQYF. In DNA form, the CDR3 reads TGTGCCAGTACCGATGTAGGCATGACAGATACGCAGTATTTT. Looking up the rest from reference TRBV19 and TRBJ2-3 gives the full variable domain: DGGITQSPKYLFRKEGQNVTLSCEQNLNHDAMYWYRQDPGQGLRLIYYSQIVNDFQKGDIAEGYSVSREKKESFPLTVTSAQKNPTAFYLCASTDVGMTDTQYFGPGTRLTVL.

This chain joins TRBV7-2 and TRBJ1-1; TRBD1 might be the D (5 bases). Per the germline V gene, CDR1 is SGHTA and CDR2 is FQGNSA. V shed 2 bases and J shed 7 bases, with 11 bases lying between them. The length of the CDR3 is 13 residues. This CDR3 reads CASSLRGFGEAFF. Here the CDR3 DNA reads TGTGCCAGCAGCTTACGGGGCTTCGGTGAAGCTTTCTTT.

The J gene is TRBJ2-2, the V gene TRBV7-9; D is possibly TRBD1 (6 bases). The length of the CDR3 is 15 residues. The V gene's germline CDR1 is SEHNR and CDR2 FQNEAQ (reference sequence). V lost 3 bases and J 0 bases, leaving 8 bases between the germline ends. The chain's CDR3 is CASSLGQTNTGELFF. CDR3 nucleotide sequence: TGTGCCAGCAGCTTGGGACAAACGAACACCGGGGAGCTGTTTTTT.

This chain connects TRBV4-1 to TRBJ2-1; D is perhaps TRBD1 or TRBD2 (5 bases each). The ends were cut back, 1 base at V and 6 bases at J, with 19 bases in the middle. The germline V gene has CDR1 MGHRA and CDR2 YSYEKL. This CDR3 spans 17 amino acids. This chain's CDR3 is CASSQGGLRDETNEQFF. The CDR3 DNA reads as TGCGCCAGCAGCCAAGGGGGCCTTCGGGACGAAACCAATGAGCAGTTCTTC.

This clone was seen more than once but under ten times. As DNA, the CDR3 is TGTGCCAGCAGCCGCAGAAACACTGAAGCTTTCTTT. Its protein product is CASSRRNTEAFF. This rearrangement joins TRBV9 to TRBJ1-1; D remains unclear. Germline V gives CDR1 SGDLS, CDR2 YYNGEE. V gave up 4 bases and J gave up 2 bases, with 6 bases separating them. The CDR3 consists of 12 residues. Filled out from reference TRBV9 and TRBJ1-1, the complete variable domain reads DSGVTQTPKHLITATGQRVTLRCSPRSGDLSVYWYQQSLDQGLQFLIQYYNGEERAKGNILERFSAQQFPDLHSELNLSSLELGDSALYFCASSRRNTEAFFGQGTRLTVV.

The chain uses TRBV6-1 and TRBJ1-1; 9 bases fit TRBD1. The CDR3 has 15 residues. With 6 bases clipped from V and 4 bases from J, the junction kept 9 bases outside the gene matches. Per the germline V gene, CDR1 is MNHNS and CDR2 is SASEGT. In DNA form, the CDR3 reads TGTGCCAGCAGGGAGGCACAGGGGGCCGGCACTGAAGCTTTCTTT. Translated, it gives CASREAQGAGTEAFF.

CDR3 sequence: CASSLSLIAGGYTF. The CDR3 bases are TGTGCCAGCAGCCTTAGTCTCATCGCGGGAGGCTACACCTTC. The chain is built from TRBV7-9 and TRBJ1-2; no clear D. Trimming shortened V by 5 bases and J by 8 bases, and 18 bases separated the two germline ends. CDR3 length equals 14 residues. Germline values: CDR1 SEHNR, CDR2 FQNEAQ (reference sequence).

The CDR3 coding sequence is TGTGCCAGCAGCTCTACAGGGGGGGGTAATGAAAAACTGTTTTTT. Amino acids: CASSSTGGGNEKLFF. The chain joins TRBV28 to TRBJ1-4, with 8 nucleotides matching TRBD1. This CDR3 spans 15 amino acids. V lost 6 bases, J lost 4 bases, and 7 bases stayed unmatched. Germline V CDR1 and CDR2: MDHEN, SYDVKM.

The CDR3 is CASSAGRLGNQPQHF. CDR3 nucleotide sequence: TGTGCCAGCTCAGCAGGACGGTTGGGCAATCAGCCCCAGCATTTT. This chain uses TRBV18 with TRBJ1-5; D remains ambiguous. V lost 5 bases, J lost 2 bases, and 13 bases lay in between. The germline V gene encodes CDR1 KGHSH and CDR2 LQKENI. The CDR3 contains 15 residues.

The V call is TRBV19, the J call TRBJ1-2, with D unresolved. V dropped 4 bases and J dropped 4 bases, with 16 bases sitting between them. Germline V lookup: CDR1 LNHDA, CDR2 SQIVND (reference sequence). The CDR3 runs to 15 residues. The CDR3 sequence: CASSKWSDVSYGYTF. The CDR3 bases are TGTGCCAGTAGTAAGTGGTCTGACGTCAGCTATGGCTACACCTTC.

The chain has TRBV25-1 and TRBJ2-3; no clear D gene. This CDR3 is built from 11 residues. Germline values: CDR1 MGHDK, CDR2 SYGVNS. Trimming pared 8 bases from V and 5 bases from J, leaving 8 bases between. As DNA, the CDR3 is TGTGCCAGCCAAAGGAGAGATACGCAGTATTTT. The encoded protein is CASQRRDTQYF.

The V and J genes are TRBV7-3 and TRBJ2-3; D remains ambiguous. CDR3 length: 14 residues. V was cut by 1 base and J by 2 bases, with 7 bases left in between. The germline CDR1 and CDR2 sequences are SGHTA and FQGTGA. CDR3 in DNA: TGTGCCAGCAGCTTAATCCGGACCACAGATACGCAGTATTTT. Translating gives CASSLIRTTDTQYF.

This chain links TRBV25-1 with TRBJ2-2; D perhaps matches TRBD1 (6 bases). CDR1 is MGHDK and CDR2 is SYGVNS in the germline V gene. Trimming shortened V by 7 bases and J by 4 bases, and 10 bases separated the two germline ends. The CDR3 has 13 amino acids. The CDR3 bases are TGTGCCAGCACCACAGGGCCCACCGGGGAGCTGTTTTTT. Translating it yields CASTTGPTGELFF.

CDR3 region: CASSFSRGLNTGELFF. Written as DNA, the CDR3 is TGCGCCAGCAGCTTTAGCAGGGGGTTGAACACCGGGGAGCTGTTTTTT. The chain employs TRBV5-1 and TRBJ2-2; TRBD1 agrees at 7 bases. The CDR3 spans 16 residues. Germline CDR1 SGHRS, CDR2 YFSETQ. With 2 bases clipped from V and 1 base from J, the junction kept 5 bases outside the gene matches.

The chain is built from TRBV20-1 and TRBJ1-2; no clear D. V was trimmed by 0 bases and J by 13 bases, leaving 12 bases between them. CDR1 and CDR2 from the germline V gene are DFQATT and SNEGSKA (reference sequence). The CDR3 is 11 residues long. The DNA for the CDR3 is TGCAGTGCTAGAGATATCGGTGGATTCACCTTC. Translated, it gives CSARDIGGFTF.

The chain couples TRBV5-6 to TRBJ2-7, with 7 positions matching TRBD2. The ends lost 4 bases at V and 2 bases at J; junction bases unmatched: 9. This CDR3 comprises 15 residues. CDR1 SGHDT and CDR2 YYEEEE come from the germline V gene. The DNA of the CDR3 is TGTGCCAGCAGCCTATATGGACTAGATCCCTACGAGCAGTACTTC. Translation: CASSLYGLDPYEQYF.

The chain joins TRBV28 to TRBJ1-2, with TRBD1 matching over 10 bases. J was trimmed by 6 bases and V by 5 bases; bases with no gene match: 9. CDR3 size: 15 residues. Per germline, CDR1 MDHEN and CDR2 SYDVKM. Here the CDR3 reads CASSPGTGVLHGYTF. The CDR3 DNA reads as TGTGCCAGCAGTCCGGGGACAGGGGTTCTCCATGGCTACACCTTC.

This clone was seen more than once but under ten times. The chain couples TRBV7-3 to TRBJ2-3; TRBD2 matches 12 bases. CDR3 length equals 16 residues. Per germline, CDR1 SGHTA and CDR2 FQGTGA. J lost 6 bases, V lost 5 bases, and 9 bases had no gene match. CDR3 sequence (DNA): TGTGCCAGCAGCCCGACTAGCGGGGGCCCTCAGGATACGCAGTATTTT. Translating it yields CASSPTSGGPQDTQYF.

This chain joins TRBV27 and TRBJ1-5; unclear D gene. Germline V gives CDR1 MNHEY, CDR2 SMNVEV (reference sequence). The CDR3 has 13 residues. V was cut by 3 bases and J by 2 bases, with 5 bases left in between. CDR3 in amino acids: CASSFVRNQPQHF. The CDR3 DNA sequence: TGTGCCAGCAGTTTCGTTCGCAATCAGCCCCAGCATTTT.

V and J are TRBV30 and TRBJ1-1, with unresolved D. CDR3 size: 12 residues. With 3 bases removed from V and 5 bases from J, the gap between germline ends came to 10 bases. Germline values: CDR1 GTSNPN, CDR2 SVGIG (reference sequence). The CDR3 nucleotides read TGTGCCTGGAGGGGTTCGGAGACTGAAGCTTTCTTT. It translates to CAWRGSETEAFF.

This CDR3 reads CAWATGGNQPQHF. DNA of the CDR3: TGTGCCTGGGCTACAGGGGGCAATCAGCCCCAGCATTTT. The V call is TRBV30, the J call TRBJ1-5; 7 nucleotides line up with TRBD1. The CDR3 loop spans 13 amino acids. J gave up 2 bases and V 5 bases, and 3 bases lay outside the gene matches. CDR1 is GTSNPN, CDR2 SVGIG, per germline (reference sequence).